This TCR beta chain was observed in a study of cytomegalovirus exposure and HLA in healthy donors. The study's findings and limits: The study designated about 160 TCR beta chains cytomegalovirus-associated.

About this clone: Its antigen is unidentified.

Primers for the PCR totalled 60 Vbeta and 13 Jbeta. Libraries were prepared by immunoSEQ multiplex PCR; TCRdb keeps only in-frame clonotypes and omits some of them. Of 95,000 to 150,000 clones in the sample, over 15% are singletons; the top ten hold roughly 2%. V lost 0 bases to trimming and J lost 6 bases; unmatched junction nucleotides: 10. Germline loops: CDR1 MGHRA, CDR2 YSYEKL. The CDR3 consists of 17 residues. The receptor's source is a woman aged 18-29 years in good health and CMV-seronegative. The genes are TRBV4-1 and TRBJ1-5; 8 nucleotides agree with TRBD1. The sequenced material came from PBMCs. Here the CDR3 reads CASSQDRQGAGSQPQHF. CDR3 DNA sequence: TGCGCCAGCAGCCAAGATAGGCAGGGGGCTGGAAGTCAGCCCCAGCATTTT.